The source of this TCR beta chain is a study of blood T cell repertoires in COVID-19. Study in general: Samples representing acute and convalescent COVID-19 were sourced from the United States, Italy and Spain.

This clone was found once. The V gene's germline CDR1 is MNHNS and CDR2 SASEGT. V was clipped by 3 bases and J by 3 bases, with 18 bases between them. This CDR3 has 16 amino acids. Here immunoSEQ multiplex PCR was the method, and the copy in TCRdb shows in-frame clones only, minus some. The sample carries approximately 58,000 clones, 65% to 80% recorded once. This TCR was sampled from a man between 65 and 85 years old with active or convalescent COVID-19. Sequenced: peripheral blood. The genes are TRBV6-1 and TRBJ2-7; no definite D call. The CDR3 spells CASSDPSRTNLYEQYF. For the CDR3, the DNA is TGTGCCAGCAGTGACCCGAGCCGAACTAACCTCTACGAGCAGTACTTC.